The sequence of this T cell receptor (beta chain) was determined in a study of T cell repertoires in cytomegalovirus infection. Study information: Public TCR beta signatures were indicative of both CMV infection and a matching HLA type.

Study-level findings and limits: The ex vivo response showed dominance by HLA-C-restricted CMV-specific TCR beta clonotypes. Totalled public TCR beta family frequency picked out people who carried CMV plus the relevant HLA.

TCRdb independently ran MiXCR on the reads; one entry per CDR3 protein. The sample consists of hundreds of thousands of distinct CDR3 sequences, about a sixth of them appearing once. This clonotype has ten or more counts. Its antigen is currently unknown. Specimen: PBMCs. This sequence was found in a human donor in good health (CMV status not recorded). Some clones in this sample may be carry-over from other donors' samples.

CDR3 DNA sequence: TGTGCCAGCAGCTTAGACGGAAACATTCAGTACTTC. It encodes CASSLDGNIQYF. The chain is built from TRBV7-8 and TRBJ2-4; D uncertain. The ends were cut back, 1 base at V and 6 bases at J, with 4 bases in the middle. Per germline, CDR1 SGHVS and CDR2 FQNEAQ. The CDR3 contains 12 residues. Complete variable domain (other parts from reference TRBV7-8 and TRBJ2-4): GAGVSQSPRYKVAKRGQDVALRCDPISGHVSLFWYQQALGQGPEFLTYFQNEAQLDKSGLPSDRFFAERPEGSVSTLKIQRTQQEDSAVYLCASSLDGNIQYFGAGTRLSVL.